Below, 7 T cell receptor beta chains from the same sample are listed, as sequenced in a study of CD8 T cells in Susac syndrome. Reverse transcription used 0.5 to 1 ug RNA and random hexamers. TCRdb processed the immunoSEQ multiplex PCR reads anew with MiXCR; each CDR3 protein has one entry. Of around 160,000 distinct CDR3 sequences detected, roughly 94% appear once; the ten largest clones hold around 0.093%. Specimen: CD4+ T cells from PBMCs. Receptor source: a human donor with multiple sclerosis.

The V call is TRBV20-1, the J call TRBJ2-1; D is ambiguous. Germline lookup yields CDR1 DFQATT and CDR2 SNEGSKA (reference sequence). V was pared by 3 bases and J by 0 bases, with 6 bases between. The CDR3 consists of 13 residues. CDR3 sequence reads: CSASPASYNEQFF. DNA of the CDR3: TGCAGTGCTAGTCCAGCCTCCTACAATGAGCAGTTCTTC.

The chain uses TRBV7-9 and TRBJ2-7; the D is unclear. The CDR3 runs to 13 residues. V was cut by 1 base and J by 3 bases, with 7 bases left in between. Looked up from germline, CDR1 is SEHNR and CDR2 is FQNEAQ (reference sequence). The CDR3 here is CASSLGVIYEQYF. DNA for the CDR3: TGTGCCAGCAGCTTAGGTGTCATCTACGAGCAGTACTTC.

V usage is TRBV20-1 and J usage is TRBJ2-1; TRBD2 matches 9 bases. Germline lookup yields CDR1 DFQATT and CDR2 SNEGSKA (reference sequence). The CDR3 contains 16 residues. Trimming took 1 base from V and 9 from J; bases not matched to a gene: 13. The CDR3 loop reads CSARVGGGREGPEQFF. CDR3 in DNA: TGCAGTGCTAGAGTGGGTGGCGGGAGGGAGGGGCCTGAGCAGTTCTTC.

The chain joins TRBV3-1 to TRBJ1-2, with D perhaps matching TRBD1 (5 bases). V was shortened by 1 base and J by 2 bases, with 11 bases between the two germline ends. Germline V gene lookup returns CDR1 LGHDT and CDR2 YNNKEL (reference sequence). CDR3 length: 15 amino acids. The CDR3 nucleotides are TGTGCCAGCAGCCAAGGGCCGGCAGGGAACTATGGCTACACCTTC. Its translation: CASSQGPAGNYGYTF. Full variable domain (outside the CDR3, taken from reference TRBV3-1 and TRBJ1-2): DTAVSQTPKYLVTQMGNDKSIKCEQNLGHDTMYWYKQDSKKFLKIMFSYNNKELIINETVPNRFSPKSPDKAHLNLHINSLELGDSAVYFCASSQGPAGNYGYTFGSGTRLTVV.

The chain joins TRBV10-2 to TRBJ2-2; the D is unclear. Looked up from germline, CDR1 is WSHSY and CDR2 is SAAADI. V gave up 6 bases and J gave up 4 bases, with 12 bases separating them. The CDR3 totals 14 residues. The CDR3 is CASRGSPVTGELFF. In DNA form, the CDR3 reads TGCGCCAGCAGGGGATCCCCTGTCACCGGGGAGCTGTTTTTT.

The J gene is TRBJ2-1, the V gene TRBV7-3; TRBD2 matches at 7 bases. The V gene's germline CDR1 is SGHTA and CDR2 FQGTGA. V lost 3 bases, J lost 5 bases, and 7 bases stayed unmatched. CDR3 length equals 15 residues. CDR3 in amino acids: CASSFSPSGNNEQFF. In DNA form, the CDR3 reads TGTGCCAGCAGCTTTAGCCCTAGCGGAAACAATGAGCAGTTCTTC.

The V and J genes are TRBV11-2 and TRBJ2-6; D remains unclear. This CDR3 is 17 amino acids long. The V end lost 5 bases, the J end lost 1 base, and 15 bases lay between the germline ends. Germline CDR1 reads SGHAT; CDR2 reads FQNNGV. The CDR3 is CASSAPLGPSGANVLTF. CDR3 nucleotide sequence: TGTGCCAGCAGCGCGCCGCTGGGTCCGTCTGGGGCCAACGTCCTGACTTTC. The entire variable domain, with the rest obtained from reference TRBV11-2 and TRBJ2-6, is as follows: EAGVAQSPRYKIIEKRQSVAFWCNPISGHATLYWYQQILGQGPKLLIQFQNNGVVDDSQLPKDRFSAERLKGVDSTLKIQPAKLEDSAVYLCASSAPLGPSGANVLTFGAGSRLTVL.